What follows are 24 T cell receptor beta chains derived from one specimen sequenced in a study of graft-versus-host responses after intestinal transplantation. These TCRs are of unknown antigen specificity. Sequenced by immunoSEQ multiplex PCR; TCRdb stores in-frame clones only, minus some. Of 70,000 or so clones listed, nearly 85% were seen once; the top ten hold 0.39%. This material consisted of unstimulated CD4+ T cells sorted from spleen or lymph node cells, taken before transplant. The receptors shown here come from a human donor who was the organ donor for an intestinal transplant.

The CDR3 loop reads CASSYGGGTGELFF. The CDR3 DNA reads as TGTGCCAGCAGTTACGGGGGGGGGACCGGGGAGCTGTTTTTT. J is TRBJ2-2 and V is TRBV6-6; 7 bases line up with TRBD2. This CDR3 comprises 14 residues. Trimming removed 2 bases from V and 5 bases from J; junction bases left unmatched: 2. The V gene's germline CDR1 is MNHNY and CDR2 SVGAGI (reference sequence).

V is TRBV5-4 and J is TRBJ1-1; possible D gene TRBD1, 5 bases. This CDR3 spans 16 amino acids. Per germline, CDR1 SGHNT and CDR2 YYREEE (reference sequence). The V gene lost 0 bases and the J gene lost 5 bases, with 17 bases spanning the gap. The CDR3 nucleotides read TGTGCCAGCAGCTTGGGGGGCCAGGGTTTTTGGACTGAAGCTTTCTTT. Translation: CASSLGGQGFWTEAFF.

The chain joins TRBV21-1 to TRBJ1-3; whether TRBD1, the table's D call, matches the DNA was not checked. TRBV21-1 is deemed a pseudogene. The CDR3 has 16 amino acids. The CDR3 reads CASSKQDSRSGNTIYF. In DNA, the CDR3 is TGTGCCAGCAGCAAACAGGACAGCCGCTCTGGAAACACCATATATTTT.

A few counts support this clone. The V gene is TRBV28, the J gene TRBJ2-1; 7 bases fit TRBD2. CDR3 length: 15 amino acids. Germline loops: CDR1 MDHEN, CDR2 SYDVKM. With V trimmed by 7 bases and J by 0 bases, 6 bases remained unmatched. The CDR3 DNA follows: TGTGCCAGCACCTCTGGGGGGGGCTCCTACAATGAGCAGTTCTTC. Its protein product is CASTSGGGSYNEQFF.

The chain is built from TRBV28 and TRBJ1-1, with D hard to call. The V gene's germline CDR1 is MDHEN and CDR2 SYDVKM. The CDR3 covers 14 residues. The ends were cut back, 5 bases at V and 8 bases at J, with 18 bases in the middle. The CDR3 here is CASSPPQVRLEAFF. Written as DNA, the CDR3 is TGTGCCAGCAGTCCCCCCCAGGTCCGGCTCGAAGCTTTCTTT.

The V gene is TRBV2, the J gene TRBJ2-4, with 8 bases identical to TRBD1. CDR3 length equals 13 residues. Per germline, CDR1 SNHLY and CDR2 FYNNEI. V shed 1 base and J 7 bases; nucleotides not matched to a gene: 0. The CDR3: CASSEGTGNIQYF. The DNA for the CDR3 is TGTGCCAGCAGTGAAGGGACAGGGAACATTCAGTACTTC.

This clone turned up a few times. This rearrangement joins TRBV5-4 to TRBJ2-2; 13 bases line up with TRBD2. The CDR3 consists of 16 residues. Trimming took 0 bases from V and 8 from J; bases not matched to a gene: 4. In germline, CDR1 is SGHNT, CDR2 YYREEE (reference sequence). The CDR3 nucleotides read TGTGCCAGCAGCTTGGGACTAGCGGGGGGTCGAGGGGAGCTGTTTTTT. This encodes CASSLGLAGGRGELFF.

V gene TRBV15 combines with J gene TRBJ2-2; 7 bases agree with TRBD1. Germline CDR1 is LNHNV and CDR2 is YYDKDF (reference sequence). The CDR3 consists of 15 residues. Losses at the gene ends were 5 bases for V and 5 bases for J; bases not matched to a gene: 8. The CDR3 is CATSPQQGLTGELFF. The CDR3 DNA reads as TGTGCCACCAGCCCTCAACAGGGGCTAACCGGGGAGCTGTTTTTT.

The chain recombines TRBV9 with TRBJ2-3, with 11 positions matching TRBD2. J was trimmed by 3 bases and V by 0 bases; bases with no gene match: 0. CDR3 size: 15 residues. Germline V gene data show CDR1 as SGDLS and CDR2 as YYNGEE. CDR3 residues: CASSVASGGTDTQYF. DNA of the CDR3: TGTGCCAGCAGCGTAGCTAGCGGGGGGACAGATACGCAGTATTTT.

This clone was recorded only once. The chain recombines TRBV7-3 with TRBJ1-4; D is undetermined. CDR1 and CDR2 from the germline V gene are SGHTA and FQGTGA. CDR3 size: 13 residues. V gave up 1 base and J gave up 7 bases, with 7 bases separating them. As DNA, the CDR3 is TGTGCCAGCAGCTTAAGACTTAGTGAAAAACTGTTTTTT. Translated: CASSLRLSEKLFF.

The rearrangement links TRBV19 to TRBJ1-2; D gene ambiguous. The CDR3 has 14 amino acids. Germline V lookup: CDR1 LNHDA, CDR2 SQIVND (reference sequence). V shed 2 bases and J shed 5 bases, with 12 bases lying between them. This CDR3 reads CASSIYDGGYGYTF. CDR3 nucleotide sequence: TGTGCCAGTAGTATATACGACGGAGGGTATGGCTACACCTTC.

The rearrangement uses TRBV6-6 and TRBJ2-3; 8 nucleotides match TRBD1. Germline V lookup: CDR1 MNHNY, CDR2 SVGAGI (reference sequence). V shed 7 bases, J shed 8 bases, and the junction held 11 bases outside the gene matches. This CDR3 region has 14 residues. The CDR3 protein is CASTPRTGRGTQYF. The CDR3 region has the DNA TGTGCCAGCACCCCCCGGACAGGGAGAGGTACGCAGTATTTT.

CDR3 in DNA: TGTGCCAGCACACAGGGGCCCCAAGAGACCCAGTACTTC. Translation gives CASTQGPQETQYF. The gene calls are TRBV4-2 and TRBJ2-5, with 7 bases aligning to TRBD1. With 7 bases clipped from V and 1 base from J, the junction kept 3 bases outside the gene matches. This CDR3 has 13 residues. Germline CDR1 is LGHNA and CDR2 is YNFKEQ.

The chain links TRBV5-8 to TRBJ2-5, with D tentatively TRBD2 (5 bases). V was pared by 0 bases and J by 9 bases, with 12 bases between. Germline CDR1 SGHTS, CDR2 YDEGEE. The CDR3 covers 13 residues. As DNA, the CDR3 is TGTGCCAGCAGCTTGGCCCGTGAGGGTGCCCAGTACTTC. This sequence encodes CASSLAREGAQYF.

Only a few counts were recorded for this clone. The chain recombines TRBV28 with TRBJ1-2, with 7 bases matching TRBD1. The CDR3 has 14 amino acids. The V gene's germline CDR1 is MDHEN and CDR2 SYDVKM. V dropped 6 bases and J dropped 4; count of bases not matched to a gene: 8. The CDR3 protein is CASSLGGQFYGYTF. The CDR3 DNA sequence: TGTGCCAGCAGCTTGGGGGGACAGTTCTATGGCTACACCTTC.

This clone was seen just once. The genes are TRBV10-3 and TRBJ1-2, with a possible D match to TRBD1 (5 bases). The CDR3 sequence is 14 residues long. V was clipped by 4 bases and J by 4 bases, with 13 bases between them. Germline loops: CDR1 ENHRY, CDR2 SYGVKD. Written as DNA, the CDR3 is TGTGCCATCAGTGCGCCCGACAGCTTCTATGGCTACACCTTC. Its translation is CAISAPDSFYGYTF.

This chain connects TRBV4-3 to TRBJ1-1; no reliable D call. The CDR3 is 13 residues long. Between the trimmed V and J ends, which lost 0 bases and 1 base, there was a span of 3 bases. Germline lookup yields CDR1 LGHNA and CDR2 YSLEER. CDR3 coding DNA: TGCGCCAGCAGCCAAGACCGGAACACTGAAGCTTTCTTT. As protein: CASSQDRNTEAFF.

The V and J genes are TRBV6-6 and TRBJ1-3; D gene uncertain. Deletions cut 7 bases from V and 0 bases from J, with 13 bases between. The length of the CDR3 is 15 residues. Germline V gene sequence: CDR1 MNHNY, CDR2 SVGAGI (reference sequence). In DNA form, the CDR3 reads TGTGCCAGCACCCCTATTACGATCTCTGGAAACACCATATATTTT. Residues: CASTPITISGNTIYF.

The chain employs TRBV28 and TRBJ2-3; D possibly corresponds to TRBD2 (6 bases). The CDR3 consists of 15 residues. Per the germline V gene, CDR1 is MDHEN and CDR2 is SYDVKM. Trimming removed 6 bases from V and 2 bases from J, with 15 bases in between. As DNA, the CDR3 is TGTGCCAGCAGCACGACTAGGAGGGACACAGATACGCAGTATTTT. Amino acid sequence: CASSTTRRDTDTQYF. The entire variable domain, with the rest obtained from reference TRBV28 and TRBJ2-3, is as follows: DVKVTQSSRYLVKRTGEKVFLECVQDMDHENMFWYRQDPGLGLRLIYFSYDVKMKEKGDIPEGYSVSREKKERFSLILESASTNQTSMYLCASSTTRRDTDTQYFGPGTRLTVL.

This clone was observed a single time. This rearrangement joins TRBV5-6 to TRBJ2-2; a weak D match, TRBD2 (6 bases). Between the trimmed V and J ends, which lost 2 bases and 4 bases, there was a span of 12 bases. The length of the CDR3 is 15 residues. Germline CDR1 and CDR2: SGHDT and YYEEEE. CDR3 region: CASSFAQGGTGELFF. The CDR3 nucleotides read TGTGCCAGCAGCTTCGCCCAGGGAGGCACCGGGGAGCTGTTTTTT.

The sample holds a few counts of this clone. The chain recombines TRBV6-6 with TRBJ1-6; a weak D match, TRBD1 (5 bases). The CDR3 loop spans 16 amino acids. Between the trimmed V and J ends, which lost 7 bases and 9 bases, there was a span of 22 bases. The germline V gene encodes CDR1 MNHNY and CDR2 SVGAGI (reference sequence). CDR3: CASKSRAGELGSPLHF. CDR3 DNA: TGTGCCAGCAAAAGTAGAGCGGGGGAGTTAGGTTCACCCCTCCACTTT.

The chain carries TRBV6-1 and TRBJ1-6, with 8 bases that match TRBD1. V shed 4 bases and J 7 bases; nucleotides not matched to a gene: 12. CDR3 length: 17 residues. In germline, CDR1 is MNHNS, CDR2 SASEGT. The CDR3 nucleotides are TGTGCCAGCAGTGGAATGAGGACAGGGTTTAGAAATTCACCCCTCCACTTT. Translating it yields CASSGMRTGFRNSPLHF.

The chain is built from TRBV28 and TRBJ2-1; 8 bases align to TRBD2. V trimming: 7 bases; J trimming: 9 bases; junction bases outside the gene matches: 11. This CDR3 is 14 amino acids long. Germline CDR1 reads MDHEN; CDR2 reads SYDVKM. This CDR3 reads CASTSGGGPGEQFF. The DNA of the CDR3 is TGTGCCAGCACCTCCGGGGGGGGCCCGGGTGAGCAGTTCTTC. Using reference TRBV28 and TRBJ2-1 for the parts outside the CDR3, the full variable domain is DVKVTQSSRYLVKRTGEKVFLECVQDMDHENMFWYRQDPGLGLRLIYFSYDVKMKEKGDIPEGYSVSREKKERFSLILESASTNQTSMYLCASTSGGGPGEQFFGPGTRLTVL.

This rearrangement joins TRBV4-2 to TRBJ1-2; 7 positions match TRBD1. CDR1 is LGHNA, CDR2 YNFKEQ, per germline. V lost 2 bases, J lost 1 base, and 10 bases stayed unmatched. The CDR3 length is 17 residues. CDR3 amino acids: CASSQKKGTAFNYGYTF. The CDR3, as DNA: TGTGCCAGCAGCCAAAAAAAAGGGACAGCTTTTAACTATGGCTACACCTTC.